A selection of T cell receptor beta chains follows, all from one sample in a study of cytomegalovirus exposure and HLA in healthy donors. Sequencing used immunoSEQ multiplex PCR; TCRdb keeps in-frame clones, though not all of them. The sample includes 82,000 or so clones, roughly 93% of them seen just once. Sequenced: PBMCs. These receptors all come from a man aged 18 to 30 in good health and CMV-seronegative. The CDR3 runs from the conserved cysteine through the conserved F or W. A D gene is named only where the DNA matches it firmly. Size is stated for part of the rows, as once, few or many counts, or as a class when the clone is expanded.

V gene	CDR3 length	clone size	J gene	D gene	CDR3 protein	CDR3 DNA
TRBV27	15	NA	TRBJ2-7	TRBD1	CASSKSGTGRDEQYF	TGTGCCAGCAGTAAATCCGGGACAGGGCGCGACGAGCAGTACTTC
TRBV7-8	13	NA	TRBJ2-1	NA	CASSSHRDGEQFF	TGTGCCAGCAGCTCTCACAGGGACGGCGAGCAGTTCTTC
TRBV27	14	NA	TRBJ1-1	TRBD1	CASTLGQGYTEAFF	TGTGCCAGCACCCTTGGACAGGGATACACTGAAGCTTTCTTT
TRBV6-5	11	once	TRBJ2-7	NA	CASMQANEQYF	TGTGCCAGCATGCAGGCCAACGAGCAGTACTTC
TRBV9	15	NA	TRBJ1-2	NA	CASSGGLDSLYGYTF	TGTGCCAGCAGCGGGGGATTGGACAGCCTCTATGGCTACACCTTC
TRBV5-1	15	NA	TRBJ2-7	NA	CASSLDGGGGVEQYF	TGCGCCAGCAGCTTGGATGGGGGCGGGGGAGTCGAGCAGTACTTC
TRBV10-2	14	NA	TRBJ2-1	TRBD2	CASLGLASNNEQFF	TGCGCCAGCCTGGGACTAGCGAGTAACAATGAGCAGTTCTTC
TRBV2	13	NA	TRBJ2-7	NA	CASNLWSLNEQYF	TGTGCCAGCAATTTGTGGTCACTTAACGAGCAGTACTTC
TRBV7-8	17	few	TRBJ2-7	TRBD2	CASSYGLAGFMPYEQYF	TGTGCCAGCAGCTACGGACTAGCGGGATTCATGCCCTACGAGCAGTACTTC
TRBV27	16	once	TRBJ2-7	TRBD2	CASSYRRGGSSYEQYF	TGTGCCAGCAGTTACCGTAGGGGCGGGAGCTCCTACGAGCAGTACTTC
TRBV18	15	NA	TRBJ1-1	NA	CASSLPEGGSTEAFF	TGTGCCAGCTCCCTCCCCGAGGGAGGTTCCACTGAAGCTTTCTTT
TRBV30	15	NA	TRBJ1-1	NA	CAWSVKGRTNTEAFF	TGTGCCTGGAGTGTAAAGGGCAGGACAAACACTGAAGCTTTCTTT
TRBV7-9	11	NA	TRBJ2-5	NA	CASSFLETQYF	TGTGCCAGCAGCTTCCTAGAGACCCAGTACTTC
TRBV10-3	14	NA	TRBJ1-5	NA	CAISRADSNQPQHF	TGTGCCATCAGTCGAGCCGATAGCAATCAGCCCCAGCATTTT
TRBV4-1	15	NA	TRBJ1-5	NA	CASSPYRVSNQPQHF	TGCGCCAGCAGCCCTTACAGGGTTAGCAATCAGCCCCAGCATTTT
TRBV6-5	14	NA	TRBJ1-5	TRBD1	CASSTDRGRQPQHF	TGTGCCAGCAGTACCGACAGGGGGAGACAGCCCCAGCATTTT
TRBV4-1	15	NA	TRBJ2-3	NA	CASSQDAGSTDTQYF	TGCGCCAGCAGCCAAGACGCAGGGAGCACAGATACGCAGTATTTT
TRBV5-6	16	once	TRBJ2-7	TRBD2	CASSLKVLAGVDEQYF	TGTGCCAGCAGCTTGAAAGTGCTAGCGGGAGTGGACGAGCAGTACTTC
TRBV30	11	NA	TRBJ1-2	NA	CAWSTNYGYTF	TGTGCCTGGTCCACTAACTATGGCTACACCTTC
TRBV29-1	15	NA	TRBJ1-5	TRBD1	CSVEDNRGRNQPQHF	TGCAGCGTTGAAGATAACAGGGGAAGGAATCAGCCCCAGCATTTT
TRBV6-5	15	NA	TRBJ1-1	NA	CASSYSIRSNTEAFF	TGTGCCAGCAGTTACTCAATCAGGTCGAACACTGAAGCTTTCTTT
TRBV11-2	13	NA	TRBJ2-7	TRBD2	CASRLGTSNEQYF	TGTGCCAGCCGTTTGGGGACTAGCAACGAGCAGTACTTC
TRBV25-1	17	NA	TRBJ2-2	NA	CASSRISWSPNTGELFF	TGTGCCAGCAGTCGAATAAGTTGGAGCCCGAACACCGGGGAGCTGTTTTTT
TRBV19	13	NA	TRBJ1-2	NA	CASSSGDLRGYTF	TGTGCCAGTAGCTCAGGGGATTTGCGTGGCTACACCTTC
TRBV30	13	NA	TRBJ1-1	NA	CAWDNSRNTEAFF	TGTGCCTGGGATAATTCTAGGAACACTGAAGCTTTCTTT
TRBV27	14	few	TRBJ2-7	TRBD1	CASGVGGTGLEQYF	TGTGCCAGCGGCGTAGGGGGGACAGGGCTCGAGCAGTACTTC
TRBV19	13	NA	TRBJ1-1	TRBD1	CASRGQGNTEAFF	TGTGCCAGCAGGGGACAGGGCAACACTGAAGCTTTCTTT
TRBV7-9	19	NA	TRBJ2-3	TRBD2	CASSPGRLAGAVGRDTQYF	TGTGCCAGCAGCCCAGGGAGGCTAGCGGGAGCGGTCGGACGAGATACGCAGTATTTT
TRBV4-2	14	NA	TRBJ1-4	NA	CASGPSGALEKLFF	TGTGCCAGCGGCCCCTCAGGGGCGCTTGAAAAACTGTTTTTT
TRBV30	14	NA	TRBJ2-3	TRBD2	CAWSYAGGSDTQYF	TGTGCCTGGAGCTATGCGGGGGGGTCAGATACGCAGTATTTT
TRBV7-2	13	NA	TRBJ1-2	NA	CASSPRQLSGYTF	TGTGCCAGCAGCCCCCGACAGCTTAGTGGCTACACCTTC
TRBV11-2	15	NA	TRBJ2-7	TRBD2	CASSRWTSGVYEQYF	TGTGCCAGCAGCCGTTGGACTAGCGGGGTGTACGAGCAGTACTTC
TRBV7-2	14	NA	TRBJ2-7	NA	CASSLFPGSYEQYF	TGTGCCAGCAGCTTATTCCCCGGGAGCTACGAGCAGTACTTC
TRBV10-1	15	NA	TRBJ1-2	NA	CASSDNREEDYGYTF	TGCGCCAGCAGTGATAACAGGGAAGAGGACTATGGCTACACCTTC
TRBV27	15	NA	TRBJ2-7	NA	CASSIQGIPNYEQYF	TGTGCCAGCAGTATACAGGGAATCCCGAACTACGAGCAGTACTTC
TRBV29-1	17	NA	TRBJ1-2	NA	CSTATPVIRGGNYGYTF	TGCAGCACTGCCACCCCCGTAATCAGGGGAGGGAACTATGGCTACACCTTC
TRBV10-3	16	once	TRBJ2-7	TRBD2	CASYPQLAGAQYEQYF	TGTGCCAGCTACCCCCAACTAGCGGGGGCACAGTACGAGCAGTACTTC
TRBV4-2	15	NA	TRBJ1-5	NA	CASSQAPGGNQPQHF	TGTGCCAGCAGCCAAGCCCCGGGGGGGAATCAGCCCCAGCATTTT
TRBV6-5	13	NA	TRBJ2-5	NA	CASSWTSKETQYF	TGTGCCAGCAGCTGGACATCGAAAGAGACCCAGTACTTC
TRBV5-1	14	NA	TRBJ1-1	NA	CASSLLTENTEAFF	TGCGCCAGCAGCTTGTTAACAGAGAACACTGAAGCTTTCTTT
TRBV5-4	14	NA	TRBJ2-7	TRBD2	CASSGSGSVNEQYF	TGTGCCAGCAGCGGTAGCGGGAGTGTAAACGAGCAGTACTTC
TRBV11-3	17	NA	TRBJ2-7	TRBD1	CASSLEIMGQGEGEQYF	TGTGCCAGCAGCTTAGAAATTATGGGACAGGGGGAAGGCGAGCAGTACTTC
TRBV7-9	15	NA	TRBJ1-5	NA	CASSLGATGFQPQHF	TGTGCCAGCAGCTTAGGGGCTACGGGGTTTCAGCCCCAGCATTTT
TRBV11-1	19	NA	TRBJ2-3	TRBD2	CASSLIIGVSREGRDTQYF	TGTGCCAGCAGCTTAATAATAGGGGTAAGCCGGGAGGGCCGAGATACGCAGTATTTT
TRBV2	16	NA	TRBJ2-2	NA	CASVEVASARSGELFF	TGTGCCAGCGTCGAAGTGGCAAGCGCTAGGTCCGGGGAGCTGTTTTTT
TRBV14	13	NA	TRBJ1-2	NA	CASSQDRLGGYTF	TGTGCCAGCAGCCAAGACAGGTTAGGAGGCTACACCTTC
TRBV11-2	16	NA	TRBJ2-5	TRBD2	CASSRLAGGVGETQYF	TGTGCCAGCAGCCGACTAGCGGGGGGCGTGGGGGAGACCCAGTACTTC
TRBV30	14	NA	TRBJ2-5	TRBD2	CAWRISGSRETQYF	TGTGCCTGGAGAATTAGCGGGAGTAGGGAGACCCAGTACTTC
TRBV7-2	14	NA	TRBJ1-3	NA	CASSFGGAGNTIYF	TGTGCCAGCAGCTTCGGAGGGGCTGGAAACACCATATATTTT
TRBV5-1	15	once	TRBJ2-5	NA	CASSLEGAGLETQYF	TGCGCCAGCAGCTTGGAAGGGGCAGGGTTAGAGACCCAGTACTTC
TRBV11-3	15	NA	TRBJ2-2	TRBD1	CASSFGTGYTGELFF	TGTGCCAGCAGCTTCGGGACAGGATACACCGGGGAGCTGTTTTTT
TRBV19	13	NA	TRBJ1-4	TRBD1	CASLNRGNEKLFF	TGTGCCAGCTTAAACAGGGGTAATGAAAAACTGTTTTTT
TRBV7-2	15	NA	TRBJ2-7	TRBD1	CASSINRGGPYEQYF	TGTGCCAGCAGCATTAACAGGGGCGGACCCTACGAGCAGTACTTC
TRBV30	13	NA	TRBJ1-5	NA	CAWSVHGNQPQHF	TGTGCCTGGAGTGTACATGGCAATCAGCCCCAGCATTTT
TRBV7-9	15	NA	TRBJ1-1	TRBD1	CASSSGQGMNTEAFF	TGTGCCAGCAGCTCCGGACAGGGGATGAACACTGAAGCTTTCTTT